This entry describes one T cell receptor beta chain. This clonotype was seen more than once but under ten times. There is no known antigen for this receptor. Base qualities are not provided; no much larger clone lies one nucleotide away. Sequenced on an Illumina HiSeq 2500. Quantitative 5'-RACE with molecular barcodes was used to prepare TCR beta libraries. As for the original processing: A new computational method based on a probabilistic model of VDJ rearrangement was used to identify disease-linked TCR variants. TCRdb reworked the public reads: Q25 trimming with fastp, MiXCR clone assembly, productive beta chains retained. Each CDR3 protein gets just one entry, which takes the most common genes and DNA from the rows behind it. The V and J calls were not made by the authors but by TCRdb's processing. A total of about 400,000 distinct CDR3 sequences appear in this sample, 20% to 25% of them only once. The ten largest clones take up over 10% of the sample.

The data are from a study of CD8 T cells in ankylosing spondylitis (dated by TCRdb to 2016 to 2017). About the study as a whole: The study profiled T cell receptor beta repertoires in healthy donors and ankylosing spondylitis patients to find disease-linked TCR variants. Peripheral blood samples were taken, and synovial fluid was additionally collected from ankylosing spondylitis patients. The full study cohort comprised 25 ankylosing spondylitis patients and roughly 100 healthy donors.

What the work shows at the level of the full study, not this receptor alone: A TCR beta motif of seven or eight highly homologous amino acid variants appeared characteristic of blood from ankylosing spondylitis patients. Some of the motif variants had been reported before in the synovial fluid and blood of reactive arthritis patients, a finding that suggests common disease-initiation mechanisms. The disease-linked clones were reported as significantly enriched in matched synovial fluid samples from ankylosing spondylitis patients. The disease-linked clones had a CD8+ phenotype and were found at relatively low frequencies in peripheral blood.

Source material: blood, either unsorted or a sorted T cell fraction (not recorded which). This receptor was identified in a male donor with ankylosing spondylitis or in good health (not recorded which).

The CDR3 corresponds to CASSLAGSDTEAFF. The DNA is TGCGCCAGCAGCTTGGCAGGGTCGGACACTGAAGCTTTCTTT. The rearrangement combines TRBV5-1 with TRBJ1-1; a tentative D match to TRBD1 spans 5 bases. V is clipped by 0 bases and J by 3 bases, and the sequence between their germline boundaries is 9 bases long. According to the germline V gene, CDR1 reads SGHRS and CDR2 reads YFSETQ. CDR3 length: 14 amino acids, cysteine to phenylalanine. Here the CDR3 DNA is all that survives: 42 bases in frame from base 1.